Below are 9 T cell receptor beta chains sequenced from a single sample in a study of T cell responses to AZD1222 COVID-19 vaccine. Here immunoSEQ multiplex PCR was the method, and the copy in TCRdb shows in-frame clones only, minus some. Among 95,000 to 150,000 clones listed, about 93% were seen once. Here the sequenced sample was peripheral blood, taken 28 days after the second AZD1222 dose. The receptors were sampled from an adult who received the AZD1222 COVID-19 vaccine.

This chain joins TRBV7-2 and TRBJ1-1; TRBD1 agrees at 7 bases. The CDR3 contains 13 residues. V lost 11 bases, J lost 5 bases, and 11 bases stayed unmatched. The germline V gene encodes CDR1 SGHTA and CDR2 FQGNSA. For the CDR3, the DNA is TGTGCCTTTGGGAGGCAGGGGGATACTGAAGCTTTCTTT. It codes for CAFGRQGDTEAFF.

The J gene is TRBJ1-2, the V gene TRBV7-9; no firm D call. This CDR3 has 14 amino acids. V gave up 5 bases and J gave up 0 bases, with 10 bases separating them. CDR1 and CDR2 (germline): SEHNR, FQNEAQ (reference sequence). CDR3 loop: CASSPMPANYGYTF. The CDR3 nucleotides read TGTGCCAGCAGCCCCATGCCAGCTAACTATGGCTACACCTTC.

The chain employs TRBV20-1 and TRBJ2-5; 9 nucleotides align to TRBD2. This CDR3 spans 11 amino acids. V lost 5 bases, J lost 9 bases, and 4 bases stayed unmatched. Germline loops: CDR1 DFQATT, CDR2 SNEGSKA (reference sequence). DNA of the CDR3: TGCAGTGCTCTGCGGGGGGGGGCCCAGTACTTC. As protein: CSALRGGAQYF.

The DNA of the CDR3 is TGTGCCATCAGTGAGTACGAGGCGGAAAATGAGCAGTTCTTC. Residues: CAISEYEAENEQFF. The chain has TRBV10-3 and TRBJ2-1; D gene uncertain. CDR1 and CDR2 (germline): ENHRY, SYGVKD. Trimming removed 1 base at V and 7 bases at J, with 11 bases between. The CDR3 runs 14 residues.

The chain recombines TRBV4-2 with TRBJ1-2; no clear D gene. V lost 0 bases to trimming and J lost 8 bases, with 4 bases between them. The germline CDR1 and CDR2 sequences are LGHNA and YNFKEQ. This CDR3 spans 11 amino acids. CDR3 bases: TGTGCCAGCAGCCAAGAGGAGGGCTACACCTTC. It is translated as CASSQEEGYTF.

V usage is TRBV7-2 and J usage is TRBJ2-5, with 9 bases matching TRBD1. CDR1 and CDR2 from the germline V gene are SGHTA and FQGNSA. The V gene end was trimmed by 3 bases and the J gene end by 7 bases; junction bases not matched to a gene: 18. This CDR3 contains 18 residues. CDR3 loop: CASSFGQGKGKGSWTQYF. The CDR3 DNA is TGTGCCAGCAGCTTTGGACAGGGGAAGGGGAAGGGTTCATGGACCCAGTACTTC.

V and J are TRBV7-9 and TRBJ2-3; TRBD2 might be the D (5 bases). The V end was cut by 4 bases, the J end by 6 bases, with 11 bases between. CDR1 SEHNR and CDR2 FQNEAQ come from the germline V gene (reference sequence). This CDR3 contains 13 residues. The CDR3 loop reads CASSWTHKDTQYF. CDR3 DNA: TGTGCCAGCAGCTGGACTCATAAGGATACGCAGTATTTT.

The chain's CDR3 is CASSRDFGDEQYF. The CDR3 DNA follows: TGTGCCAGCAGCCGGGACTTCGGGGACGAGCAGTACTTC. The chain joins TRBV3-1 (or the pseudogene TRBV3-2) to TRBJ2-7; maybe TRBD2 (6 bases). V gave up 4 bases and J gave up 5 bases, with 12 bases separating them. The CDR3 length is 13 residues. Per the germline V gene, CDR1 is LGHDT and CDR2 is YNNKEL (reference sequence).

This chain joins TRBV6-5 and TRBJ1-2; TRBD1 aligns across 8 bases. The CDR3 has 15 residues. V was pared by 0 bases and J by 4 bases, with 4 bases of the junction left unmatched. Germline-derived CDR1 and CDR2 are MNHEY and SVGAGI. The chain's CDR3 is CASSYSEDRVYGYTF. In DNA, the CDR3 is TGTGCCAGCAGTTACTCGGAGGACAGGGTCTATGGCTACACCTTC.